The 14 T cell receptor beta chains reported below all come from one sample, sequenced in a study of blood T cell repertoires in COVID-19. Here immunoSEQ multiplex PCR was the method, and the copy in TCRdb shows in-frame clones only, minus some. The data show roughly 300,000 clones, 80% to 90% seen once. Sequences were obtained from PBMCs or T cells enriched from blood (not recorded which). These TCRs come from a woman aged 25-40 years who had recovered from COVID-19.

CDR3 nucleotide sequence: TGTGCCAGCAGAGTTAGAAGTGCCCGTAATGAAAAACTGTTTTTT. Protein: CASRVRSARNEKLFF. The chain recombines TRBV27 with TRBJ1-4, with D uncertain. V shed 6 bases and J shed 4 bases, with 15 bases lying between them. The germline V gene has CDR1 MNHEY and CDR2 SMNVEV (reference sequence). The CDR3 runs 15 residues.

This chain joins TRBV18 and TRBJ2-7, with D hard to call. The CDR3 has 14 amino acids. Germline lookup yields CDR1 KGHSH and CDR2 LQKENI. V lost 0 bases and J lost 6, with 12 bases in between. CDR3: CASSPPGRSGEQYF. The CDR3 region has the DNA TGTGCCAGCTCACCACCGGGTCGATCGGGCGAGCAGTACTTC.

The chain links TRBV6-1 to TRBJ2-3; 10 nucleotides line up with TRBD2. The CDR3 is made up of 16 amino acids. V lost 3 bases to trimming and J lost 5 bases; unmatched junction nucleotides: 8. Germline-derived CDR1 and CDR2 are MNHNS and SASEGT. CDR3 protein: CASSDDTSGKGDTQYF. The CDR3 DNA reads TGTGCCAGCAGTGACGATACTAGCGGGAAGGGAGATACGCAGTATTTT.

The genes are TRBV27 and TRBJ1-2; D remains unclear. Trimming shortened V by 6 bases and J by 0 bases, and 17 bases separated the two germline ends. Germline V gives CDR1 MNHEY, CDR2 SMNVEV (reference sequence). This CDR3 region has 16 residues. The CDR3 spells CASSLRSGGANYGYTF. Written as DNA, the CDR3 is TGTGCCAGCAGCCTAAGATCGGGTGGAGCTAACTATGGCTACACCTTC.

The chain joins TRBV7-2 to TRBJ2-7, with 12 bases aligning to TRBD1. Germline CDR1 reads SGHTA; CDR2 reads FQGNSA. The CDR3 loop spans 17 amino acids. V was pared by 2 bases and J by 6 bases, with 11 bases of the junction left unmatched. This CDR3 is CASSLNPGQGAVGEQYF. The CDR3 DNA follows: TGTGCCAGCAGCTTAAATCCGGGACAGGGGGCAGTTGGCGAGCAGTACTTC.

This clone appeared a single time. The CDR3 DNA sequence: TGTGCCAGCAGCTTAGAGGATCGAGAGACCCAGTACTTC. It translates to CASSLEDRETQYF. This chain joins TRBV5-4 and TRBJ2-5; D is undetermined. The CDR3 contains 13 residues. Trimming took 2 bases from V and 4 from J, leaving 9 bases between them. CDR1 is SGHNT and CDR2 is YYREEE in the germline V gene (reference sequence).

The chain recombines TRBV2 with TRBJ2-7; possible D gene TRBD2, 5 bases. Germline CDR1 SNHLY, CDR2 FYNNEI. Trimming took 8 bases from V and 4 from J, leaving 9 bases between them. The CDR3 runs to 11 residues. The CDR3 coding sequence is TGTGCCAGCGGGCCGGGATACGAGCAGTACTTC. Amino acid sequence: CASGPGYEQYF. Drawing the rest from reference TRBV2 and TRBJ2-7, the complete variable domain is EPEVTQTPSHQVTQMGQEVILRCVPISNHLYFYWYRQILGQKVEFLVSFYNNEISEKSEIFDDQFSVERPDGSNFTLKIRSTKLEDSAMYFCASGPGYEQYFGPGTRLTVT.

The chain joins TRBV2 to TRBJ2-7; TRBD2 matches 13 bases. This CDR3 region has 15 residues. J lost 3 bases, V lost 6 bases, and 5 bases had no gene match. Germline CDR1 SNHLY, CDR2 FYNNEI. The CDR3 loop is CASRWTSGGDYEQYF. In nucleotides, the CDR3 is TGTGCCAGCAGATGGACTAGCGGGGGAGACTACGAGCAGTACTTC.

The chain uses TRBV9 and TRBJ2-1; D remains unclear. V was cut by 3 bases and J by 7 bases, with 14 bases left in between. The CDR3 extends over 14 amino acids. The V gene's germline CDR1 is SGDLS and CDR2 YYNGEE. In DNA form, the CDR3 reads TGTGCCAGCAGCGCAAGATTTGAGCGTAATGAGCAGTTCTTC. As protein: CASSARFERNEQFF.

The chain couples TRBV28 to TRBJ1-1, with D perhaps TRBD1 (5 bases). The CDR3 runs 14 residues. CDR1 is MDHEN, CDR2 SYDVKM, per germline. The germline V and J ends were trimmed by 4 bases and 7 bases, with 16 bases remaining between them. The CDR3 DNA sequence: TGTGCCAGCAGTTCCCCAGGCAGGGCTTTTGAAGCTTTCTTT. This sequence encodes CASSSPGRAFEAFF.

The J gene is TRBJ2-1, the V gene TRBV29-1, with TRBD1 matching over 10 bases. The V gene's germline CDR1 is SQVTM and CDR2 ANQGSEA. V shed 7 bases, J shed 8 bases, and the junction held 11 bases outside the gene matches. The CDR3 sequence is 14 residues long. In nucleotides, the CDR3 is TGCAGCGCGGCCCCCGGGACAGGGGTCTATGAGCAGTTCTTC. The encoded protein is CSAAPGTGVYEQFF.

J is TRBJ2-3 and V is TRBV10-3, with 9 positions matching TRBD2. Germline V gene lookup returns CDR1 ENHRY and CDR2 SYGVKD. Germline trimming cut 11 bases from V and 4 bases from J; bases unmatched to any gene: 10. The CDR3 runs 14 residues. The CDR3 spells CALSPRGGADTQYF. The CDR3 DNA is TGTGCCCTCTCCCCGCGGGGGGGCGCAGATACGCAGTATTTT.

The gene calls are TRBV5-5 and TRBJ1-5, with 10 bases fitting TRBD1. This CDR3 has 14 amino acids. V trimming: 4 bases; J trimming: 6 bases; junction bases outside the gene matches: 4. Germline V gene data show CDR1 as SGHKS and CDR2 as YYEKEE (reference sequence). The CDR3 loop is CASSLTGGGQPQHF. The CDR3 nucleotides are TGTGCCAGCAGCCTGACAGGGGGCGGTCAGCCCCAGCATTTT.

The rearrangement links TRBV6-5 to TRBJ2-7, with D uncertain. Per the germline V gene, CDR1 is MNHEY and CDR2 is SVGAGI. Trimming took off 7 bases at V and 6 bases at J, with 19 bases between the two ends. The CDR3 has 14 amino acids. The CDR3 reads CASTKPGDSSEQYF. The CDR3 DNA sequence: TGTGCCAGCACGAAACCAGGTGATAGTTCCGAGCAGTACTTC.